Below, 20 T cell receptor beta chains from the same sample are listed, as sequenced in a study of blood T cell repertoires in COVID-19. TCRdb keeps only in-frame clones here, not all; method: immunoSEQ multiplex PCR. The sample has 88,000 or so clones; around 85% are singletons. The sequenced sample was peripheral blood. The receptors originated from a man aged 55 to 70 with acute or convalescent COVID-19.

The chain carries TRBV6-5 and TRBJ1-1; 7 nucleotides align to TRBD1. The CDR3 consists of 13 residues. The ends lost 2 bases at V and 7 bases at J; junction bases unmatched: 4. CDR1 is MNHEY, CDR2 SVGAGI, per germline. CDR3 protein: CASSYVGQNEAFF. The DNA for the CDR3 is TGTGCCAGCAGTTACGTGGGACAGAATGAAGCTTTCTTT.

The J gene is TRBJ1-1, the V gene TRBV5-5, with TRBD1 matching over 8 bases. The junction had 7 bases not matched to a gene; V was cut back by 4 bases and J by 5 bases. The CDR3 length is 14 residues. Germline CDR1 reads SGHKS; CDR2 reads YYEKEE (reference sequence). The CDR3: CASSPTGDWTEAFF. The CDR3 DNA follows: TGTGCCAGCAGCCCGACAGGGGATTGGACTGAAGCTTTCTTT.

The rearrangement uses TRBV3-1 (or the pseudogene TRBV3-2) and TRBJ2-3, with TRBD1 identical over 8 bases. The CDR3 has 15 residues. The V gene's germline CDR1 is LGHDT and CDR2 YNNKEL (reference sequence). Trimming cost V 4 bases and J 0 bases; bases outside gene matches: 3. DNA for the CDR3: TGTGCCAGCAGCCCGTGGACAGGGAGCACAGATACGCAGTATTTT. Translated: CASSPWTGSTDTQYF.

This chain connects TRBV11-3 to TRBJ1-2; TRBD1 agrees at 8 bases. V dropped 5 bases and J dropped 8; count of bases not matched to a gene: 13. The CDR3 runs to 15 residues. CDR1 and CDR2 (germline): SGHNT, YENEEA. As DNA, the CDR3 is TGTGCCAGCAGCACATCCAGGGGGCGAGAGTCCGGCTACACCTTC. Its translation: CASSTSRGRESGYTF.

This clone was seen just once. The chain uses TRBV14 and TRBJ1-6; D is unresolved. The germline V gene has CDR1 SGHDN and CDR2 FVKESK. The ends were cut back, 4 bases at V and 13 bases at J, with 17 bases in the middle. CDR3 size: 14 residues. In DNA form, the CDR3 reads TGTGCCAGCAGCCCCCGTCCCCGGGATGTGCCCCTCCACTTT. Amino acids: CASSPRPRDVPLHF.

The chain employs TRBV2 and TRBJ2-3; D might be TRBD2 (6 bases). The CDR3 has 15 residues. The V gene's germline CDR1 is SNHLY and CDR2 FYNNEI. V was pared by 5 bases and J by 0 bases, with 12 bases between. This chain's CDR3 is CASSLGLTSTDTQYF. CDR3 nucleotide sequence: TGTGCCAGCAGTTTAGGACTAACTAGCACAGATACGCAGTATTTT.

The rearrangement uses TRBV2 and TRBJ1-2; 7 nucleotides align to TRBD1. Germline V CDR1 and CDR2: SNHLY, FYNNEI. This CDR3 is built from 13 residues. V lost 6 bases and J lost 4; bases outside the gene matches: 5. As DNA, the CDR3 is TGTGCCAGCAGGCGGGGACAGAGCTATGGCTACACCTTC. This gives the protein CASRRGQSYGYTF.

The rearrangement uses TRBV30 and TRBJ1-3; 9 nucleotides line up with TRBD1. Germline V gene lookup returns CDR1 GTSNPN and CDR2 SVGIG (reference sequence). V trimming: 4 bases; J trimming: 4 bases; junction bases outside the gene matches: 5. CDR3 size: 14 residues. The CDR3 coding sequence is TGTGCCTGGAACATGGGACAGGGAGGAAACACCATATATTTT. Translation: CAWNMGQGGNTIYF.

This sequence joins TRBV12-3 or TRBV12-4 and TRBJ2-7; no reliable D call. The CDR3 consists of 13 residues. Trimming cost V 7 bases and J 0 bases, with 10 bases left between them. The CDR3 reads CASTAFSSYEQYF. The CDR3 DNA follows: TGTGCCAGCACCGCGTTTTCCTCCTACGAGCAGTACTTC.

The CDR3 protein is CASSLNRVNTGELFF. CDR3 in DNA: TGTGCCAGCAGCTTAAACAGGGTGAACACCGGGGAGCTGTTTTTT. V is TRBV7-2 and J is TRBJ2-2; weak D call: TRBD1 (6 bases). Trimming stripped 2 bases from V and 1 base from J, with 8 bases between. The CDR3 consists of 15 residues. The germline V gene encodes CDR1 SGHTA and CDR2 FQGNSA.

CDR3 coding DNA: TGTGCCAGCAGCTCCGACTTAAACTCCTACGAGCAGTACTTC. It specifies CASSSDLNSYEQYF. J is TRBJ2-7 and V is TRBV5-4; D is unresolved. CDR3 length: 14 residues. Trimming took 3 bases from V and 0 from J, leaving 10 bases between them. The V gene's germline CDR1 is SGHNT and CDR2 YYREEE (reference sequence).

The chain links TRBV10-3 to TRBJ1-5; the D gene is possibly TRBD1 (5 bases). V lost 2 bases and J 3 bases, leaving 5 bases between the germline ends. The germline V gene encodes CDR1 ENHRY and CDR2 SYGVKD. This CDR3 spans 13 amino acids. In DNA form, the CDR3 reads TGTGCCATCAGTGAGGGGGCCAATCAGCCCCAGCATTTT. It yields the protein CAISEGANQPQHF.

This chain joins TRBV24-1 and TRBJ1-4; TRBD1 matches 8 bases. The V segment lost 4 bases and the J segment 8 bases; nucleotides outside the gene matches: 11. The CDR3 totals 16 residues. The germline gives CDR1 KGHDR, CDR2 SFDVKD. The CDR3 DNA reads TGTGCCACCAGTGACCCCAGGACAGGGTTCCGGGAAAAACTGTTTTTT. Translating it yields CATSDPRTGFREKLFF.

The chain joins TRBV7-9 to TRBJ1-4; tentative D call: TRBD1 (5 bases). Between the trimmed V and J ends, which lost 5 bases and 14 bases, there was a span of 15 bases. The CDR3 is 12 residues long. From germline, CDR1 is SEHNR and CDR2 FQNEAQ (reference sequence). CDR3 nucleotide sequence: TGTGCCAGCAGCCTTGGGGAAGGGGTGCTGTTTTTT. Amino acids: CASSLGEGVLFF.

This chain joins TRBV5-4 and TRBJ2-3; 10 bases fit TRBD1. The J segment lost 1 base and the V segment lost 4 bases, leaving 3 bases of the junction unmatched. CDR3 length equals 15 residues. Germline V lookup: CDR1 SGHNT, CDR2 YYREEE (reference sequence). The CDR3 sequence: CASSRDRGGTDTQYF. CDR3 DNA: TGTGCCAGCAGCCGGGACAGGGGAGGCACAGATACGCAGTATTTT.

This clone has just one count. The chain has TRBV28 and TRBJ2-1, with 7 bases fitting TRBD1. V dropped 5 bases and J dropped 0; count of bases not matched to a gene: 7. The CDR3 runs to 16 residues. Germline-derived CDR1 and CDR2 are MDHEN and SYDVKM. The CDR3 DNA is TGTGCCAGCAGTCCACCGGACAGGAACTCCTACAATGAGCAGTTCTTC. It codes for CASSPPDRNSYNEQFF.

The rearrangement joins TRBV10-2 to TRBJ1-5, with TRBD1 as a possible D gene (6 bases). The germline V gene has CDR1 WSHSY and CDR2 SAAADI. V dropped 6 bases and J dropped 4 bases, with 13 bases sitting between them. This CDR3 comprises 14 residues. The CDR3 protein is CASRAGQKNQPQHF. As DNA, the CDR3 is TGCGCCAGCAGGGCCGGACAGAAAAATCAGCCCCAGCATTTT.

The rearrangement links TRBV5-1 to TRBJ2-2, with 10 bases that match TRBD1. Germline V CDR1 and CDR2: SGHRS, YFSETQ. V shed 4 bases, J shed 7 bases, and the junction held 10 bases outside the gene matches. The CDR3 consists of 16 residues. CDR3 nucleotides: TGCGCCAGCAGCGGGACGACAGGGGGCTTGGGCGGGGAGCTGTTTTTT. It yields the protein CASSGTTGGLGGELFF.

V usage is TRBV5-6 and J usage is TRBJ1-6; the D is unclear. The V end lost 0 bases, the J end lost 8 bases, and 15 bases lay between the germline ends. CDR3 size: 16 residues. CDR1 SGHDT and CDR2 YYEEEE come from the germline V gene. The CDR3 sequence: CASSLDTGSGDSPLHF. Here the CDR3 DNA reads TGTGCCAGCAGCTTGGATACGGGGAGCGGGGATTCACCCCTCCACTTT.

This chain links TRBV19 with TRBJ2-7; possibly TRBD1 for D (7 bases). Germline values: CDR1 LNHDA, CDR2 SQIVND (reference sequence). The V end lost 5 bases, the J end lost 4 bases, and 18 bases lay between the germline ends. CDR3 size: 15 residues. CDR3 in DNA: TGTGCCAGTAGTTCGCAACAGGGGACTCAATACGAGCAGTACTTC. This sequence encodes CASSSQQGTQYEQYF.